The rows below give T cell receptor beta chains drawn from one sample of a study of blood T cells in healthy people across ages. From the 5' RACE reads, TCRdb called clonotypes with MiXCR, one entry per CDR3 protein. The profile shows 660,000 or so distinct CDR3 sequences, roughly three fifths of them singletons. The specimen was blood. The receptors originated from a man in his 60s in good health. The CDR3 runs from the conserved cysteine through the conserved F or W. A D gene is named only where the DNA matches it firmly. Clone size is shown for a subset of rows, as once, few, many or a class of expanded clone.

j_call	d_call	clone_size	v_call	cdr3_length	cdr3_aa
TRBJ2-1	-	-	TRBV7-8	17	CASSLTGTSSSYNEQFF
TRBJ1-1	-	-	TRBV20-1	15	CSATPDMGVHTEAFF
TRBJ1-2	-	-	TRBV29-1	12	CSTMTGDHGYTF
TRBJ1-5	TRBD1	-	TRBV28	14	CASRGDRGGQPQHF
TRBJ1-6	-	-	TRBV4-1	20	CASSQDSFGGEIFHNSPLHF
TRBJ2-1	-	-	TRBV5-1	14	CASSVEAGYNEQFF
TRBJ2-7	-	-	TRBV21-1	17	CASSKTGQGIFSYEQYF
TRBJ2-3	TRBD2	few	TRBV5-4	15	CASSLDLAGADTQYF
TRBJ2-3	-	many	TRBV7-2	17	CASSDARARGLTDTQYF
TRBJ2-1	TRBD2	-	TRBV29-1	15	CSVNPRGGRIDEQFF
TRBJ2-3	-	-	TRBV10-1	14	CASSESGGPHTQYF
TRBJ2-1	TRBD2	-	TRBV28	16	CASSLSGLAGKNEQFF
TRBJ2-3	TRBD2	-	TRBV28	16	CASSGGGVGVADTQYF
TRBJ2-1	TRBD2	-	TRBV7-2	15	CASSFGLAGHNEQFF
TRBJ1-2	TRBD1	once	TRBV7-2	14	CASSWDRGPYGYTF
TRBJ2-3	-	-	TRBV3-1	14	CASSLGSFTDTQYF
TRBJ1-5	TRBD1	-	TRBV10-3	17	CAISEFAGQDVNQPQHF
TRBJ2-1	-	many	TRBV10-2	14	CASSRDVTYNEQFF
TRBJ1-1	-	-	TRBV12-3/TRBV12-4	12	CASSLTDTEAFF
TRBJ2-3	TRBD2	-	TRBV5-5	16	CASRLGTSEWTDTQYF
TRBJ2-1	TRBD1	once	TRBV5-1	14	CASQQGQGYNEQFF
TRBJ2-5	-	-	TRBV11-2	17	CASSLGGGRGRVETQYF
TRBJ2-3	TRBD2	few	TRBV10-3	16	CAISETSGPSTDTQYF
TRBJ2-7	-	-	TRBV20-1	12	CSAAGATYEQYF
TRBJ1-4	-	-	TRBV27	15	CASSLKAAANEKLFF
TRBJ1-5	TRBD1	few	TRBV6-1	14	CASSRTGVNQPQHF
TRBJ1-2	TRBD1	-	TRBV29-1	12	CSAGRDSYGYTF
TRBJ2-3	-	-	TRBV19	15	CVSSIDGARTDTQYF
TRBJ2-7	-	-	TRBV6-1	13	CASSRQQQETRYF
TRBJ2-1	TRBD2	-	TRBV7-2	13	CASGGGAYNEQFF
TRBJ1-1	-	-	TRBV2	12	CASSEAGAEAFF
TRBJ2-7	TRBD1	-	TRBV20-1	13	CSARGGQAYEQYF
-	-	-	TRBV2	14	CASRATRHGETQYF
TRBJ2-1	-	-	TRBV3-1	13	CASTCGGADEQFF
TRBJ1-1	-	-	TRBV20-1	12	CSARVVNTEAFF
TRBJ2-5	-	few	TRBV9	14	CASSVATWEETQYF
TRBJ2-2	-	once	TRBV7-9	16	CASSLGWQDGTGELFF
TRBJ1-2	TRBD1	once	TRBV6-5	15	CASSYSLRTGYGYTF
TRBJ2-7	-	-	TRBV21-1	14	CASSKAGRGYEQYF
TRBJ2-3	-	-	TRBV3-1	13	CASSQDNGDTQYF
TRBJ1-2	TRBD1	-	TRBV25-1	14	CASSERDRWNGYTF
TRBJ2-4	-	once	TRBV5-5	13	CTSSLAGKNIQYF
TRBJ1-3	TRBD1	-	TRBV7-2	17	CASSLITGGDSGNTIYF
TRBJ2-1	-	-	TRBV6-6	14	CASSLGARDNEQFF
TRBJ2-4	-	-	TRBV12-3/TRBV12-4	13	CASSGPSSDIQYF